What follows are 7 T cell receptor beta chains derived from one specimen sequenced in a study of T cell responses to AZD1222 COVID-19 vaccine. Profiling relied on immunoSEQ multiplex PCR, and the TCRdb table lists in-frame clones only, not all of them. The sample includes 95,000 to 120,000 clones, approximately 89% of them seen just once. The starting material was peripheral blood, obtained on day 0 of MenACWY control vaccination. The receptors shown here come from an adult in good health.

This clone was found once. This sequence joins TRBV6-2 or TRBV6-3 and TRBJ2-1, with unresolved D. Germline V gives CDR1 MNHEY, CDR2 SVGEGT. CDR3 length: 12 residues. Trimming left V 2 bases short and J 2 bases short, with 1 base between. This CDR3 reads CASSYPYNEQFF. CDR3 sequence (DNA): TGTGCCAGCAGTTACCCCTACAATGAGCAGTTCTTC.

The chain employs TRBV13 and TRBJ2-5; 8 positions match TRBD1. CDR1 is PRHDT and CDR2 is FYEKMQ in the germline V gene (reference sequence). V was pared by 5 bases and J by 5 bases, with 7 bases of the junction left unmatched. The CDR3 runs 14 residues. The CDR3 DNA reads TGTGCCAGCAGCCCCCGGACAGGGAAGGAGACCCAGTACTTC. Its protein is CASSPRTGKETQYF.

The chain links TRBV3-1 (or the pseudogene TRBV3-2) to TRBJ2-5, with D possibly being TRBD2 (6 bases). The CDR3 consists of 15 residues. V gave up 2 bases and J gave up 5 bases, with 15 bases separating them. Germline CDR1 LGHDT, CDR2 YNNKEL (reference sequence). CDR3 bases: TGTGCCAGCAGCCAATGGTTGACTAGAGGGGAGACCCAGTACTTC. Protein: CASSQWLTRGETQYF.

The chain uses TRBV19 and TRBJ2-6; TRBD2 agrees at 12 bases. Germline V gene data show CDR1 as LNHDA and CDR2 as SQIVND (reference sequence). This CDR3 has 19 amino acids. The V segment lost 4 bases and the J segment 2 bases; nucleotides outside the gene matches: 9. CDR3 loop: CASSRSGRLAGAGANVLTF. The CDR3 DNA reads TGTGCCAGTAGTAGGAGCGGAAGACTAGCGGGGGCTGGGGCCAACGTCCTGACTTTC. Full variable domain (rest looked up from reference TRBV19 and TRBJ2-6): DGGITQSPKYLFRKEGQNVTLSCEQNLNHDAMYWYRQDPGQGLRLIYYSQIVNDFQKGDIAEGYSVSREKKESFPLTVTSAQKNPTAFYLCASSRSGRLAGAGANVLTFGAGSRLTVL.

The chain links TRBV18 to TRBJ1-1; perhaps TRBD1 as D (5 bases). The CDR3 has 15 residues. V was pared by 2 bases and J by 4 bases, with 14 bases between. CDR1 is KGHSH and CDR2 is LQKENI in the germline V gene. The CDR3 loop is CASSPSPQGGTEAFF. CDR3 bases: TGTGCCAGCTCACCAAGCCCCCAGGGAGGCACTGAAGCTTTCTTT.

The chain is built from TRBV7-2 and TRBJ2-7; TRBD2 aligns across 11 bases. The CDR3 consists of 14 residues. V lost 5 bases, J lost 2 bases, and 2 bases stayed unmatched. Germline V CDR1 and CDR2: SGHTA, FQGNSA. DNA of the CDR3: TGTGCCAGCAGCCTTAGCGGGGGGGCCTACGAGCAGTACTTC. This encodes CASSLSGGAYEQYF.

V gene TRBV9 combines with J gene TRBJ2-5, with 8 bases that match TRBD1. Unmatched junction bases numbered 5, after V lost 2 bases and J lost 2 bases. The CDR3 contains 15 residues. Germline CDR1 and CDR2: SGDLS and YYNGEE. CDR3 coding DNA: TGTGCCAGCAGCGTGACAGGGGCTTCACAAGAGACCCAGTACTTC. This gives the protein CASSVTGASQETQYF.